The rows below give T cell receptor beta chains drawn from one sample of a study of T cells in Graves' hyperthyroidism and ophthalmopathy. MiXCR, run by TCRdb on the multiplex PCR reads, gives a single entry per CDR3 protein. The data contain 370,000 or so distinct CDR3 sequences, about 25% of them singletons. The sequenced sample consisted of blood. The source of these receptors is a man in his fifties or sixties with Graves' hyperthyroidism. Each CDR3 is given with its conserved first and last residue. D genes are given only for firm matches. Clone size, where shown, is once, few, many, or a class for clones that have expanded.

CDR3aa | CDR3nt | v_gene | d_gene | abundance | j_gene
CASRLDRGRNNEQFF | TGTGCCAGCCGTTTAGACAGGGGGCGGAACAATGAGCAGTTCTTC | TRBV12-3/TRBV12-4 | TRBD1 | NA | TRBJ2-1
CASSLLTGLTYNEQFF | TGTGCCAGCAGCTTACTCACAGGGTTAACCTACAATGAGCAGTTCTTC | TRBV11-3 | NA | NA | TRBJ2-1
CASSIVGTSGSLGTDTQYF | TGTGCCAGTAGTATTGTGGGGACTAGCGGGAGTTTGGGCACAGATACGCAGTATTTT | TRBV19 | TRBD2 | few | TRBJ2-3
CASSFVGGNNEQFF | TGTGCCAGCAGCTTCGTGGGAGGGAACAATGAGCAGTTCTTC | TRBV7-3 | TRBD2 | many | TRBJ2-1
CSASGTGAGELFF | TGCAGTGCTTCCGGGACAGGGGCCGGGGAGCTGTTTTTT | TRBV20-1 | TRBD1 | few | TRBJ2-2
CASSFDRTNEQFF | TGTGCCAGCAGCTTTGACAGGACCAATGAGCAGTTCTTC | TRBV28 | NA | NA | TRBJ2-1
CASSLEGIHNEQFF | TGCGCCAGCAGCTTGGAAGGGATTCACAATGAGCAGTTCTTC | TRBV5-1 | NA | NA | TRBJ2-1
CASSSIPVQETQYF | TGTGCCAGCAGTTCAATACCGGTCCAAGAGACCCAGTACTTC | TRBV12-3/TRBV12-4 | NA | many | TRBJ2-5
CATRPGWSSYNEQFF | TGTGCCACCAGGCCGGGGTGGAGCTCCTACAATGAGCAGTTCTTC | TRBV24-1 | NA | NA | TRBJ2-1
CASSPRTGRNEQYF | TGTGCCAGCAGCCCCCGGACAGGGCGGAACGAGCAGTACTTC | TRBV3-1 | TRBD1 | many | TRBJ2-7
CATSRGTAATNEKLFF | TGTGCCACCAGCCGTGGGACAGCCGCAACTAATGAAAAACTGTTTTTT | TRBV15 | TRBD1 | NA | TRBJ1-4
CASSLYRDTGQPQHF | TGTGCCAGCTCACTTTACCGGGACACCGGTCAGCCCCAGCATTTT | TRBV18 | NA | few | TRBJ1-5
CAWEFGGGVEQFF | TGTGCCTGGGAATTTGGCGGGGGCGTTGAGCAGTTCTTC | TRBV30 | NA | NA | TRBJ2-1
CSARGGQGRGVTGELFF | TGCAGTGCTCGAGGGGGACAGGGGCGCGGGGTCACCGGGGAGCTGTTTTTT | TRBV20-1 | TRBD1 | NA | TRBJ2-2
CASSLVSVNNQETQYF | TGTGCCAGCAGTTTAGTGTCGGTGAACAACCAAGAGACCCAGTACTTC | TRBV28 | NA | many | TRBJ2-5
CASSLAETGLAGGHEQFF | TGTGCCAGCAGCTTAGCCGAGACCGGACTAGCGGGAGGACATGAGCAGTTCTTC | TRBV7-6 | TRBD2 | many | TRBJ2-1
CSVQKGAISYEQYF | TGCAGCGTTCAGAAAGGCGCGATCTCCTACGAGCAGTACTTC | TRBV29-1 | NA | once | TRBJ2-7
CASSYGTVNTEAFF | TGTGCCAGCAGTTACGGGACAGTGAACACTGAAGCTTTCTTT | TRBV6-5 | TRBD1 | few | TRBJ1-1
CASSSDRGYQPQHF | TGTGCCAGCAGTTCCGACAGGGGGTATCAGCCCCAGCATTTT | TRBV2 | TRBD1 | few | TRBJ1-5
CASSAGLAGSYEQYF | TGTGCCAGCAGCGCGGGTCTAGCGGGATCCTACGAGCAGTACTTC | TRBV11-3 | TRBD2 | NA | TRBJ2-7
CASSSQRQGYEQYF | TGTGCCAGCAGCTCACAAAGACAGGGGTACGAGCAGTACTTC | TRBV7-9 | TRBD1 | few | TRBJ2-7
CASSLGFGLGETQYF | TGTGCCAGCAGCTTAGGGTTTGGACTAGGAGAGACCCAGTACTTC | TRBV7-3 | TRBD2 | NA | TRBJ2-5
CSARVSSGSSYNEQFF | TGCAGTGCTAGAGTTTCAAGTGGGAGTTCCTACAATGAGCAGTTCTTC | TRBV20-1 | NA | NA | TRBJ2-1
CASIGQRLDEQYF | TGTGCCAGCATCGGCCAGAGGCTCGACGAGCAGTACTTC | TRBV7-8 | NA | NA | TRBJ2-7
CASSQAEFQPQHF | TGTGCCAGCAGCCAGGCTGAATTTCAGCCCCAGCATTTT | TRBV3-1 | NA | many | TRBJ1-5
CASSLDWGADGYTF | TGCGCCAGCAGCTTGGATTGGGGGGCAGATGGCTACACCTTC | TRBV5-1 | NA | once | TRBJ1-2
CASSSEGYNSPLHF | TGTGCCAGCAGTTCCGAGGGTTATAATTCACCCCTCCACTTT | TRBV28 | NA | NA | TRBJ1-6
CASSIQGVPGGNEQFF | TGTGCCAGTAGTATACAGGGGGTACCAGGGGGCAATGAGCAGTTCTTC | TRBV19 | TRBD1 | NA | TRBJ2-1
CASSFGGTTDTQYF | TGTGCCAGCAGCTTTGGCGGGACCACAGATACGCAGTATTTT | TRBV7-2 | NA | many | TRBJ2-3
CASASTVSGNTIYF | TGTGCCAGCGCTTCGACGGTCTCTGGAAACACCATATATTTT | TRBV7-9 | NA | few | TRBJ1-3
CASSLLPPTDWNTEAFF | TGTGCCAGCAGTTTATTGCCCCCAACAGACTGGAACACTGAAGCTTTCTTT | TRBV28 | NA | NA | TRBJ1-1
CASSLSAGVSEQYF | TGCGCCAGCAGCTTGTCTGCGGGAGTATCCGAGCAGTACTTC | TRBV5-1 | TRBD2 | NA | TRBJ2-7
CASSQISSGAYEQYF | TGTGCCAGCAGCCAGATTTCTAGCGGGGCCTACGAGCAGTACTTC | TRBV3-1 | TRBD2 | NA | TRBJ2-7
CASSYTGVDGYTF | TGTGCCAGCAGTTACACAGGGGTTGATGGCTACACCTTC | TRBV6-2/TRBV6-3 | TRBD1 | few | TRBJ1-2
CSARDSSGYTQYF | TGCAGTGCTAGAGACTCCTCCGGCTATACGCAGTATTTT | TRBV20-1 | NA | few | TRBJ2-3
CASSSYDRDTGELFF | TGCGCCAGCAGCTCATATGACCGAGACACCGGGGAGCTGTTTTTT | TRBV5-1 | NA | few | TRBJ2-2
CASSPTDPIYGYTF | TGTGCCAGCAGCCCGACAGATCCGATCTATGGCTACACCTTC | TRBV7-9 | NA | NA | TRBJ1-2
CASSGAAVTDTQYF | TGTGCCAGCAGCGGCGCCGCGGTTACAGATACGCAGTATTTT | TRBV12-3/TRBV12-4 | NA | many | TRBJ2-3
CSAGEQGSEYF | TGCAGCGCCGGGGAGCAGGGAAGCGAGTACTTC | TRBV29-1 | NA | NA | TRBJ2-7
CSARAPSGSHEQFF | TGCAGTGCTAGAGCCCCTAGCGGGAGCCATGAGCAGTTCTTC | TRBV20-1 | TRBD2 | few | TRBJ2-1
CSARPGGGEPQHF | TGCAGTGCTAGACCTGGGGGGGGTGAGCCCCAGCATTTT | TRBV20-1 | NA | few | TRBJ1-5